In this sample, the clone carrying this T cell receptor (beta chain) turned up many times. As yet, its antigen is unknown. Amplification yielded TCR beta CDR3 regions, with RNA transcripts as the source. HTBI primers were the set used in a first-round RT-PCR of the TCR CDR3. Via MiXCR, TCRdb re-called the multiplex PCR reads, giving one row per CDR3 protein. The table includes about 590,000 distinct CDR3 sequences, over 12% detected once. The entry originates in a study of T cells in Graves' hyperthyroidism and ophthalmopathy. V lost 5 bases to trimming and J lost 0 bases, with 3 bases between them. CDR3 length: 12 amino acids. Germline loops: CDR1 MDHEN, CDR2 SYDVKM. General study points: Peripheral blood also featured most of the thyroid clonotypes expanded above 0.001. Ophthalmopathy and stable hyperthyroidism were separated by a 13 V-J model.

Clinical symptoms, serum thyroxine, TRAb, thyroid ultrasound and orbital computed tomography established diagnosis. The authors took PBMCs from 10 ml fresh peripheral blood. The specimen sequenced was blood. The source is a woman between 18 and 29 years old with Graves' ophthalmopathy. V usage is TRBV28 and J usage is TRBJ2-3, with D hard to call. The CDR3 loop reads CASSGSTDTQYF. In DNA form, the CDR3 reads TGTGCCAGCAGTGGAAGCACAGATACGCAGTATTTT.